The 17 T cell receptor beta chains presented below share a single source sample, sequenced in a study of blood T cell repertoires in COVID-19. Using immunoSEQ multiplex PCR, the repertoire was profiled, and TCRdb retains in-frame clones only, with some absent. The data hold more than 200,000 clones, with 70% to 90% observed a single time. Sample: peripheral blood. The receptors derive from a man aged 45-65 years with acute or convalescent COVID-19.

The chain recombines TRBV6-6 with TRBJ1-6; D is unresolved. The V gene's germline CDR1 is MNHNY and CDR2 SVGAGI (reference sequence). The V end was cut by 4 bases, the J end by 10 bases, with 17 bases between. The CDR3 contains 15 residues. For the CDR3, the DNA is TGTGCCAGCAGTTTCGGAGTCCCTTACTCGTCACCCCTCCACTTT. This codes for CASSFGVPYSSPLHF.

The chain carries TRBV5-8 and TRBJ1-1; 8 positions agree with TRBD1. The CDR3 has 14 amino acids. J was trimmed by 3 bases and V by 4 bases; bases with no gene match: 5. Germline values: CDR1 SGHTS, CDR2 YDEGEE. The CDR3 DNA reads TGTGCCAGCAGCCATGGACAGGGTGACACTGAAGCTTTCTTT. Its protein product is CASSHGQGDTEAFF.

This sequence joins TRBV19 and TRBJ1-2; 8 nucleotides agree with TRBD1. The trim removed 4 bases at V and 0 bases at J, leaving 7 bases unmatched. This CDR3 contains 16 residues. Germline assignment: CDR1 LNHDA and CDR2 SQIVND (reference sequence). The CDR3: CASSTLDRGSNYGYTF. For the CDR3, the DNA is TGTGCCAGTAGTACCCTAGACAGGGGCTCTAACTATGGCTACACCTTC.

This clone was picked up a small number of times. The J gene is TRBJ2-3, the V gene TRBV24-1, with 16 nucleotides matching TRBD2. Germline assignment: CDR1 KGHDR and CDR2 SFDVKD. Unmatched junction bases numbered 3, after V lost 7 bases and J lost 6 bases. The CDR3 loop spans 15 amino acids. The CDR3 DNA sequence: TGTGCCACCAGCCCGGGACTAGCGGGGGGGGATACGCAGTATTTT. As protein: CATSPGLAGGDTQYF.

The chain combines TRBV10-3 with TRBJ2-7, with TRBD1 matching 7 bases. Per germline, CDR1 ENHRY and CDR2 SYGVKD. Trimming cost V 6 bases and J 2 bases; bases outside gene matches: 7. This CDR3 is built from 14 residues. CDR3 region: CAIRKDRTPYEQYF. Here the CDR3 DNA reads TGTGCCATCAGGAAGGACAGGACTCCCTACGAGCAGTACTTC.

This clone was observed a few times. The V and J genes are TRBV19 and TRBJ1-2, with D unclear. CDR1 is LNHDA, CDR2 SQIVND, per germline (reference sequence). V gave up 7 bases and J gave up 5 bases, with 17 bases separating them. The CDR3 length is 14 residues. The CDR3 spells CASISWATPYGYTF. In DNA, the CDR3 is TGTGCCAGTATCTCCTGGGCCACGCCTTATGGCTACACCTTC.

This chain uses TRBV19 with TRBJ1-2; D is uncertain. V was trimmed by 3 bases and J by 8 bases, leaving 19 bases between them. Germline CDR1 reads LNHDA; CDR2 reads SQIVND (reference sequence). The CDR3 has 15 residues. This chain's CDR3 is CASSIITAGSYGYTF. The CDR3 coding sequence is TGTGCCAGTAGTATCATAACAGCTGGTTCATACGGCTACACCTTC.

The CDR3 spells CASSPRQGIVEKLFF. CDR3 nucleotide sequence: TGTGCCAGCAGCCCAAGACAGGGAATAGTTGAAAAACTGTTTTTT. The chain has TRBV9 and TRBJ1-4; 7 positions agree with TRBD1. Germline V CDR1 and CDR2: SGDLS, YYNGEE. The CDR3 sequence is 15 residues long. The V and J ends lost 4 bases and 7 bases, in that order; junction bases with no gene match: 10.

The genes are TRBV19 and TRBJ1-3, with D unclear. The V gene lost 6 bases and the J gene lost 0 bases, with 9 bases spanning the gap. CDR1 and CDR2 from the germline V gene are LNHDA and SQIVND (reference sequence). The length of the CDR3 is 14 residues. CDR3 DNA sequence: TGTGCCAGTAGGATGGGCTCCTCTGGAAACACCATATATTTT. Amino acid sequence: CASRMGSSGNTIYF.

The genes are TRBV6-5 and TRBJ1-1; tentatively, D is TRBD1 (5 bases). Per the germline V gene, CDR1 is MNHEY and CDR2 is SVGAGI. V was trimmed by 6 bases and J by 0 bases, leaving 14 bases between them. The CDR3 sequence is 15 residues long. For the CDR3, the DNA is TGTGCCAGCAGGGGTAACGGACACCTGAACACTGAAGCTTTCTTT. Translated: CASRGNGHLNTEAFF.

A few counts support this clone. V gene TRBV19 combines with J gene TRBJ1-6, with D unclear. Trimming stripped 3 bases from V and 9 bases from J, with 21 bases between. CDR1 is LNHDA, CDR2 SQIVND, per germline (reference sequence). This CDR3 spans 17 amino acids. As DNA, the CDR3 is TGTGCCAGTAGTATCGGAGGTTGGGCCTCAAGCGGTTCACCCCTCCACTTT. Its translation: CASSIGGWASSGSPLHF.

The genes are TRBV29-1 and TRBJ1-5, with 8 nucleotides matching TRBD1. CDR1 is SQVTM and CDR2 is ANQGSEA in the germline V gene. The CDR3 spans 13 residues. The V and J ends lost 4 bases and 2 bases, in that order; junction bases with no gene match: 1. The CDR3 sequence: CSVGTGRNQPQHF. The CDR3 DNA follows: TGCAGCGTTGGGACAGGGCGCAATCAGCCCCAGCATTTT.

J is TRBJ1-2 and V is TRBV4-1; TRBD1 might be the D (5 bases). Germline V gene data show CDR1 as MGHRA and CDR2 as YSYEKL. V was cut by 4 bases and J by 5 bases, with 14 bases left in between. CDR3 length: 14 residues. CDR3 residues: CASSRGGRGYGYTF. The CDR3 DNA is TGCGCCAGCAGCCGAGGAGGGAGGGGATATGGCTACACCTTC.

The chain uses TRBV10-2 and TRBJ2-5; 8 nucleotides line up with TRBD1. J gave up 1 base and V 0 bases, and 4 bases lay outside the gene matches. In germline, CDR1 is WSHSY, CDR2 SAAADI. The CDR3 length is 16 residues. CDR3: CASSESGTGSQETQYF. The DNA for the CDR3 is TGCGCCAGCAGTGAGTCGGGGACAGGATCCCAAGAGACCCAGTACTTC.

The DNA for the CDR3 is TGTGCCAGCAGCTTAGCGCGGCTAGCGGGGGGATACAATGAGCAGTTCTTC. This translates into CASSLARLAGGYNEQFF. J is TRBJ2-1 and V is TRBV7-2; 11 positions agree with TRBD2. With 0 bases clipped from V and 4 bases from J, the junction kept 5 bases outside the gene matches. Germline V gene sequence: CDR1 SGHTA, CDR2 FQGNSA. The CDR3 extends over 17 amino acids.

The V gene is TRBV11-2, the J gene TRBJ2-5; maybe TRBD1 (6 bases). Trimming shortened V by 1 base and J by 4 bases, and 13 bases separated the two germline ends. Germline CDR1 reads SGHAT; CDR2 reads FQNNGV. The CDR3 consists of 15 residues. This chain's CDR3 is CASSLATGLGETQYF. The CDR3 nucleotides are TGTGCCAGCAGCTTAGCAACAGGGCTAGGAGAGACCCAGTACTTC.

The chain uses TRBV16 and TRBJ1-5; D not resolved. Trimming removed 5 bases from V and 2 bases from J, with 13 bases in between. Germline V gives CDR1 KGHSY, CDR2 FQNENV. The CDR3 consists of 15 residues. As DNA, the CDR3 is TGTGCCAGCAGCTTAGTATACTCCGGCAATCAGCCCCAGCATTTT. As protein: CASSLVYSGNQPQHF.